Each of the 13 T cell receptor beta chains below was sequenced from the same sample in a study of blood T cell repertoires in COVID-19. Assay used: immunoSEQ multiplex PCR; TCRdb lists only in-frame clones, some missing. In the table there are 200,000 to 300,000 clones, around 89% of which are singletons. The sequencing input was PBMCs or T cells enriched from blood (not recorded which). The receptors stem from a woman in her thirties or forties with acute COVID-19.

This clone was detected only a few times. This sequence joins TRBV24-1 and TRBJ2-1; 9 nucleotides match TRBD2. The CDR3 length is 15 residues. Germline CDR1 KGHDR, CDR2 SFDVKD. V dropped 0 bases and J dropped 5; count of bases not matched to a gene: 1. The CDR3 spells CATSDLGTSHNEQFF. The CDR3 DNA is TGTGCCACCAGTGATTTGGGGACTAGCCACAATGAGCAGTTCTTC.

This clone was detected once. This rearrangement joins TRBV19 to TRBJ2-2, with D perhaps matching TRBD2 (5 bases). The CDR3 extends over 13 amino acids. Deletions cut 5 bases from V and 3 bases from J, with 7 bases between. Germline CDR1 is LNHDA and CDR2 is SQIVND (reference sequence). In DNA form, the CDR3 reads TGTGCCAGTAGTTGGGGAGACACCGGGGAGCTGTTTTTT. Protein product: CASSWGDTGELFF.

This chain uses TRBV5-5 with TRBJ2-7; TRBD2 aligns across 12 bases. The CDR3 length is 15 residues. Trimming took 4 bases from V and 3 from J; bases not matched to a gene: 5. The germline V gene encodes CDR1 SGHKS and CDR2 YYEKEE (reference sequence). CDR3 in amino acids: CASSPGLAGLYEQYV. The CDR3 nucleotides read TGTGCCAGCAGCCCGGGACTAGCGGGCCTCTACGAGCAGTACGTC.

There are a few counts of this clone. This chain connects TRBV12-2 to TRBJ1-1; the table's D gene call, TRBD1, was not cross checked with the DNA. TRBV12-2 is noted as a pseudogene. The CDR3 sequence is 16 residues long. The CDR3 nucleotides are TGTGCAAGTCGCTCAAGAACAGGACAGAAGAACACTGAAGCTTTCTTT. Its translation: CASRSRTGQKNTEAFF.

The chain has TRBV3-1 (or the pseudogene TRBV3-2) and TRBJ2-5; D gene uncertain. CDR3 length: 10 residues. The V end lost 8 bases, the J end lost 4 bases, and 5 bases lay between the germline ends. Germline V gene data show CDR1 as LGHDT and CDR2 as YNNKEL (reference sequence). CDR3 in amino acids: CASRSETQYF. The CDR3 region has the DNA TGTGCCAGCCGTTCAGAGACCCAGTACTTC.

The J gene is TRBJ1-2, the V gene TRBV19; D remains ambiguous. Germline values: CDR1 LNHDA, CDR2 SQIVND (reference sequence). CDR3 size: 13 residues. The ends were cut back, 9 bases at V and 1 base at J, with 12 bases in the middle. The CDR3, as DNA: TGTGCCAGCGCGTTGGGCAGTAACTATGGCTACACCTTC. As protein: CASALGSNYGYTF.

The chain links TRBV4-1 to TRBJ2-6; 7 nucleotides align to TRBD2. Unmatched junction bases numbered 8, after V lost 0 bases and J lost 0 bases. Germline lookup yields CDR1 MGHRA and CDR2 YSYEKL. This CDR3 spans 19 amino acids. The chain's CDR3 is CASSQDGGWGFSGANVLTF. CDR3 DNA sequence: TGCGCCAGCAGCCAAGACGGGGGGTGGGGATTCTCTGGGGCCAACGTCCTGACTTTC.

V gene TRBV18 combines with J gene TRBJ2-1; TRBD2 agrees at 7 bases. The CDR3 extends over 17 amino acids. V dropped 4 bases and J dropped 7; count of bases not matched to a gene: 16. In germline, CDR1 is KGHSH, CDR2 LQKENI. CDR3 loop: CASSQPPSGTFRNEQFF. The CDR3 coding sequence is TGTGCCAGCTCACAACCGCCCAGCGGGACGTTCAGAAATGAGCAGTTCTTC.

This clone appeared a few times. This CDR3 reads CSVGRGPDQPQHF. The CDR3 coding sequence is TGCAGCGTTGGCAGGGGGCCGGATCAGCCCCAGCATTTT. J is TRBJ1-5 and V is TRBV29-1, with TRBD1 matching over 8 bases. V gave up 4 bases and J gave up 5 bases; unmatched junction bases: 4. Germline values: CDR1 SQVTM, CDR2 ANQGSEA. This CDR3 contains 13 residues.

The chain uses TRBV6-1 and TRBJ1-1; D call uncertain. This CDR3 spans 14 amino acids. Trimming removed 3 bases at V and 4 bases at J, with 12 bases between. Germline values: CDR1 MNHNS, CDR2 SASEGT. CDR3 sequence reads: CASSDRGRGTEAFF. CDR3 nucleotides: TGTGCCAGCAGTGATAGAGGGAGAGGCACTGAAGCTTTCTTT.

The CDR3 reads CSVVTTAYEQYV. DNA for the CDR3: TGCAGCGTTGTAACAACCGCCTACGAGCAGTACGTC. V is TRBV29-1 and J is TRBJ2-7; D remains ambiguous. CDR1 and CDR2 from the germline V gene are SQVTM and ANQGSEA. The length of the CDR3 is 12 residues. Trimming removed 4 bases at V and 2 bases at J, with 9 bases between.

The chain recombines TRBV13 with TRBJ2-2; TRBD2 matches at 9 bases. Germline V gene data show CDR1 as PRHDT and CDR2 as FYEKMQ (reference sequence). CDR3 size: 16 residues. V was pared by 5 bases and J by 1 base, with 5 bases of the junction left unmatched. The CDR3 bases are TGTGCCAGCAGCCTTAGCGGGGGTATGAACACCGGGGAGCTGTTTTTT. This gives the protein CASSLSGGMNTGELFF.

The chain uses TRBV5-1 and TRBJ1-1; TRBD1 agrees at 7 bases. The junction had 10 bases not matched to a gene; V was cut back by 4 bases and J by 4 bases. The CDR3 is made up of 15 amino acids. Per germline, CDR1 SGHRS and CDR2 YFSETQ. The CDR3 here is CASSQLQGPSTEAFF. The CDR3, as DNA: TGCGCCAGCAGCCAGTTACAGGGGCCGAGCACTGAAGCTTTCTTT.